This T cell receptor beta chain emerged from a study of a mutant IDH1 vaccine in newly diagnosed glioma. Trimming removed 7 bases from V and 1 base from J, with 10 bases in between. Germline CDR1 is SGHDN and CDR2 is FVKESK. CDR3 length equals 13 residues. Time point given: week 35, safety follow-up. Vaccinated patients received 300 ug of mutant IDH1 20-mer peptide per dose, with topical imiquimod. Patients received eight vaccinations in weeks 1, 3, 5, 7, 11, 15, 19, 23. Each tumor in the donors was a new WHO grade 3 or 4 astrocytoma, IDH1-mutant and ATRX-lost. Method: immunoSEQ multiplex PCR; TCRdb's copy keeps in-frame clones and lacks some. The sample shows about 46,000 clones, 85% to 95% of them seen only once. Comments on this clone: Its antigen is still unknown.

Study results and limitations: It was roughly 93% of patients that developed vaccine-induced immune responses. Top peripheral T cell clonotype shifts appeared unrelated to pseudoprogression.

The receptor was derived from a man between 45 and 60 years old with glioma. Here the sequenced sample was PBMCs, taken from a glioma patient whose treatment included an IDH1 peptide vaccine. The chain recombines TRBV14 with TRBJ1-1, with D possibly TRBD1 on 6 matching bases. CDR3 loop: CASKGGQNTEAFF. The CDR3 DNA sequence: TGTGCCAGCAAAGGGGGTCAGAACACTGAAGCTTTCTTT.